What follows describes a single T cell receptor beta chain. The data are from a study of blood T cell repertoires in COVID-19. This table comes from immunoSEQ multiplex PCR, and its TCRdb copy is limited to in-frame clones, with some not included. The top ten clones hold approximately 7.2% of a sample with roughly 120,000 clones, 86% of them seen once. The CDR3 has 15 residues. The ends lost 1 base at V and 3 bases at J; junction bases unmatched: 6. CDR1 and CDR2 (germline): GTSNPN, SVGIG (reference sequence). The sequence derives from a man aged 70 or older who had recovered from COVID-19. The gene calls are TRBV30 and TRBJ2-1, with TRBD2 matching over 7 bases. The sample was peripheral blood. CDR3 DNA: TGTGCCTGGAGTGAGGGCGGGGGAGGCTACAATGAGCAGTTCTTC. Translated, it gives CAWSEGGGGYNEQFF. Complete variable domain (other parts from reference TRBV30 and TRBJ2-1): SQTIHQWPATLVQPVGSPLSLECTVEGTSNPNLYWYRQAAGRGLQLLFYSVGIGQISSEVPQNLSASRPQDRQFILSSKKLLLSDSGFYLCAWSEGGGGYNEQFFGPGTRLTVL.